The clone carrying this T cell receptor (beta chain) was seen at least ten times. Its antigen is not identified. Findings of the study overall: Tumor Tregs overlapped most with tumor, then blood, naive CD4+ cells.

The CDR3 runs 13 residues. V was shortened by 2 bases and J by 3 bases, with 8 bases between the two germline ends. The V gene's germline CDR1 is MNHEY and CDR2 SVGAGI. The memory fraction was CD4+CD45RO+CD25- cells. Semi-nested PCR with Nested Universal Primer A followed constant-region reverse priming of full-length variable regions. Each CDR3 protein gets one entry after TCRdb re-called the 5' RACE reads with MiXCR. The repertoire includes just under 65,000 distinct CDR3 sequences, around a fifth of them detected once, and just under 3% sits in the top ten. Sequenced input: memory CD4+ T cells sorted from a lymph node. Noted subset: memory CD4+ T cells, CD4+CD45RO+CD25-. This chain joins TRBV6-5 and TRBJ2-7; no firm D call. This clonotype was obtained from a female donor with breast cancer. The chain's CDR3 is CASSYQQGYEQYF. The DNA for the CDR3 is TGTGCCAGCAGTTACCAACAAGGCTACGAGCAGTACTTC.